This note documents a single T cell receptor beta chain sequence. The antigen is unknown. This sample is drawn from a study of T cell responses to AZD1222 COVID-19 vaccine. The V and J ends lost 4 bases and 9 bases, in that order; junction bases with no gene match: 11. The germline CDR1 and CDR2 sequences are SGHVS and FNYEAQ. The CDR3 extends over 17 amino acids. Pooled samples include second doses given at about 4 or 12 weeks. Study-wide results and caveats: Spike-wide coverage was observed for vaccine-associated CD4 TCRs, with dominant responses at 160-218 and 743-854.

Here immunoSEQ multiplex PCR was the method, and the copy in TCRdb shows in-frame clones only, minus some. The data contain tens of thousands of clones, 85% to 90% of them singletons. The chain links TRBV7-6 to TRBJ2-1, with TRBD2 matching 14 bases. The source material was peripheral blood, sampled 28 days after the second AZD1222 dose. The sequence was obtained from an adult who received the AZD1222 COVID-19 vaccine. The DNA of the CDR3 is TGTGCCAGCAGCTCCCCCCGGACTAGCGGGGGGCCCGGTGAGCAGTTCTTC. Its translation: CASSSPRTSGGPGEQFF.